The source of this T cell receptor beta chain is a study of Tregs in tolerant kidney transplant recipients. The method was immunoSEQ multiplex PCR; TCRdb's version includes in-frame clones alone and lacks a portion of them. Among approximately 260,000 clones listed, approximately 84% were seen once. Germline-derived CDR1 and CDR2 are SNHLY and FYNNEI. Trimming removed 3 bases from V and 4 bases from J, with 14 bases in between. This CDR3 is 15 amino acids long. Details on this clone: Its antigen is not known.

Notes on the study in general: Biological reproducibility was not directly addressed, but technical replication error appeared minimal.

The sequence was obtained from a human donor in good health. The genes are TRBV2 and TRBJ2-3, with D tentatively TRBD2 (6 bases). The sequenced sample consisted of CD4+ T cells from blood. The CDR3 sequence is CASSDRRGGPDTQYF. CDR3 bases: TGTGCCAGCAGTGACCGGAGGGGCGGGCCAGATACGCAGTATTTT.